One and the same sample provided the 18 T cell receptor beta chains below, sequenced in a study of T-cell memory formation after mild COVID-19. TCRdb ran MiXCR on the 5' RACE reads and lists one entry per CDR3 protein. The sample records 200,000 to 250,000 distinct CDR3 sequences, roughly 15% being singletons. What was sequenced was PBMCs or a T cell subset sorted from them (not recorded which). The receptor set was obtained from a man between 18 and 35 years old who had mild COVID-19 (a few samples of this study predate the infection). Cell type and time point are not known.

In this sample, this clonotype turned up a few times. The chain joins TRBV3-1 to TRBJ2-4, with D tentatively TRBD2 (5 bases). Germline loops: CDR1 LGHDT, CDR2 YNNKEL (reference sequence). V lost 0 bases and J 9 bases, leaving 12 bases between the germline ends. This CDR3 comprises 14 residues. CDR3 bases: TGTGCCAGCAGCCAAGATACCCTAGCTGGCATTCAGTACTTC. Protein product: CASSQDTLAGIQYF.

A few counts support this clonotype. The gene calls are TRBV4-3 and TRBJ2-1; D gene ambiguous. CDR1 LGHNA and CDR2 YSLEER come from the germline V gene. This CDR3 is built from 13 residues. The V end was cut by 1 base, the J end by 7 bases, with 8 bases between. DNA of the CDR3: TGCGCCAGCAGCCAAGTGGCTGGGAATGAGCAGTTCTTC. Protein sequence: CASSQVAGNEQFF.

This clonotype turned up a few times. The chain combines TRBV7-9 with TRBJ2-7, with 8 bases that match TRBD1. Germline CDR1 and CDR2: SEHNR and FQNEAQ (reference sequence). The CDR3 runs to 11 residues. V was pared by 11 bases and J by 2 bases, with 2 bases of the junction left unmatched. CDR3 loop: CALDRAYEQYF. In DNA form, the CDR3 reads TGTGCCCTGGACAGGGCCTACGAGCAGTACTTC.

The chain combines TRBV4-1 with TRBJ2-1; TRBD2 matches 9 bases. This CDR3 spans 17 amino acids. V lost 0 bases to trimming and J lost 14 bases; unmatched junction nucleotides: 17. From germline, CDR1 is MGHRA and CDR2 YSYEKL. The CDR3 coding sequence is TGCGCCAGCAGCCAAGATCACCCAGCTAGCGGGGCTCCTAAGGAGTTCTTC. Translated: CASSQDHPASGAPKEFF.

The chain employs TRBV7-9 and TRBJ1-5; D may be TRBD1 (6 bases). Trimming shortened V by 3 bases and J by 6 bases, and 9 bases separated the two germline ends. Looked up from germline, CDR1 is SEHNR and CDR2 is FQNEAQ (reference sequence). The CDR3 runs to 13 residues. CDR3 amino acids: CASSLAGAQPQHF. The DNA of the CDR3 is TGTGCCAGCAGCTTGGCAGGGGCTCAGCCCCAGCATTTT.

This clonotype was counted ten times or more. The chain employs TRBV6-5 and TRBJ2-3, with 8 bases lining up with TRBD1. Trimming took 4 bases from V and 1 from J; bases not matched to a gene: 4. Germline lookup yields CDR1 MNHEY and CDR2 SVGAGI. This CDR3 contains 15 residues. The CDR3, as DNA: TGTGCCAGCAGTTCAGGGGGCGCCGGCACAGATACGCAGTATTTT. Its translation: CASSSGGAGTDTQYF.

The chain carries TRBV11-2 and TRBJ2-1; D gene uncertain. The V end was cut by 5 bases, the J end by 5 bases, with 10 bases between. The CDR3 has 13 amino acids. CDR1 is SGHAT, CDR2 FQNNGV, per germline. CDR3 in amino acids: CASSVTPNNEQFF. The CDR3 nucleotides read TGTGCCAGCAGCGTTACACCGAACAATGAGCAGTTCTTC.

This clonotype turned up a few times. The chain recombines TRBV5-6 with TRBJ2-2; no clear D. The CDR3 loop spans 15 amino acids. Trimming left V 0 bases short and J 3 bases short, with 9 bases between. Looked up from germline, CDR1 is SGHDT and CDR2 is YYEEEE. The CDR3 DNA reads as TGTGCCAGCAGCTTGGGTATGGTTTACACCGGGGAGCTGTTTTTT. This translates into CASSLGMVYTGELFF.

V is TRBV6-6 and J is TRBJ2-3, with D possibly TRBD1 on 6 matching bases. CDR3 length: 13 amino acids. The V end lost 8 bases, the J end lost 2 bases, and 11 bases lay between the germline ends. CDR1 and CDR2 (germline): MNHNY, SVGAGI (reference sequence). The CDR3 loop reads CASLGTITDTQYF. For the CDR3, the DNA is TGTGCCAGCTTGGGGACAATCACAGATACGCAGTATTTT.

This clonotype was seen ten or more times. The CDR3 DNA reads TGCGCCAGCAGGACCGGGATGTACAATGAGCAGTTCTTC. Protein: CASRTGMYNEQFF. The J gene is TRBJ2-1, the V gene TRBV10-2; D might be TRBD2 (5 bases). CDR1 is WSHSY and CDR2 is SAAADI in the germline V gene. There are 13 residues in the CDR3. Trimming removed 6 bases from V and 4 bases from J, with 10 bases in between.

This clonotype was observed a few times. V usage is TRBV20-1 and J usage is TRBJ2-5, with TRBD2 as a possible D gene (5 bases). The CDR3 has 13 amino acids. Trimming removed 7 bases at V and 0 bases at J, with 12 bases between. Germline lookup yields CDR1 DFQATT and CDR2 SNEGSKA (reference sequence). CDR3 coding DNA: TGCAGTGTCCAGAAGAGGGACCAAGAGACCCAGTACTTC. Its translation is CSVQKRDQETQYF.

The chain joins TRBV4-3 to TRBJ2-5, with 9 bases aligning to TRBD2. Germline CDR1 LGHNA, CDR2 YSLEER. This CDR3 has 16 residues. The V and J ends lost 0 bases and 4 bases, in that order; junction bases with no gene match: 6. CDR3: CASSQEVRGGAETQYF. CDR3 in DNA: TGCGCCAGCAGCCAAGAGGTGCGGGGGGGCGCAGAGACCCAGTACTTC.

This clonotype was seen repeatedly, ten times or more. This chain links TRBV6-5 with TRBJ2-7; D is unresolved. The CDR3 is 11 residues long. Per the germline V gene, CDR1 is MNHEY and CDR2 is SVGAGI. V lost 2 bases and J 3 bases, leaving 2 bases between the germline ends. CDR3 amino acids: CASSYNYEQYF. The CDR3 nucleotides are TGTGCCAGCAGTTACAACTACGAGCAGTACTTC.

The chain carries TRBV28 and TRBJ2-7; tentative D call: TRBD1 (5 bases). V dropped 2 bases and J dropped 2 bases, with 13 bases sitting between them. From germline, CDR1 is MDHEN and CDR2 SYDVKM. This CDR3 has 15 residues. The CDR3 loop is CASSLIGRAPYEQYV. CDR3 sequence (DNA): TGTGCCAGCAGTTTAATCGGCAGGGCCCCCTACGAGCAGTACGTC.

In its sample, this clonotype was seen once. J is TRBJ1-1 and V is TRBV29-1; 11 bases agree with TRBD1. V was clipped by 4 bases and J by 10 bases; unmatched bases: 8. This CDR3 comprises 13 residues. CDR1 and CDR2 (germline): SQVTM, ANQGSEA. The CDR3 is CSVVDRGLLGAFF. The CDR3 region has the DNA TGCAGCGTTGTGGACAGGGGGCTTTTGGGAGCTTTCTTT. Based on the CDR3 plus reference TRBV29-1 and TRBJ1-1, the full variable domain is SAVISQKPSRDICQRGTSLTIQCQVDSQVTMMFWYRQQPGQSLTLIATANQGSEATYESGFVIDKFPISRPNLTFSTLTVSNMSPEDSSIYLCSVVDRGLLGAFFGQGTRLTVV.

This clonotype was observed a handful of times. The rearrangement links TRBV5-1 to TRBJ1-1; possible D gene TRBD1, 6 bases. The germline gives CDR1 SGHRS, CDR2 YFSETQ. V was cut by 4 bases and J by 4 bases, with 14 bases left in between. The CDR3 contains 14 residues. CDR3 region: CASSDGTWVTEAFF. The CDR3 DNA sequence: TGCGCCAGCAGCGATGGGACATGGGTCACTGAAGCTTTCTTT.

This chain connects TRBV5-1 to TRBJ2-5, with D possibly matching TRBD1 (7 bases). The length of the CDR3 is 15 residues. The ends were cut back, 0 bases at V and 4 bases at J, with 13 bases in the middle. CDR1 SGHRS and CDR2 YFSETQ come from the germline V gene. The DNA for the CDR3 is TGCGCCAGCAGCTTGGGACAGGGACTGTCAGAGACCCAGTACTTC. This gives the protein CASSLGQGLSETQYF.

This chain connects TRBV4-3 to TRBJ1-5; no definite D call. Germline V CDR1 and CDR2: LGHNA, YSLEER. Trimming left V 4 bases short and J 4 bases short, with 11 bases between. CDR3 length equals 14 residues. The CDR3 bases are TGCGCCAGCAGCCCCGACCTGGGGAATCAGCCCCAGCATTTT. It codes for CASSPDLGNQPQHF.